These 26 T cell receptor beta chains were sequenced from one sample in a study of T cell responses to AZD1222 COVID-19 vaccine. Clones were read by immunoSEQ multiplex PCR, and TCRdb kept only the in-frame ones, dropping some. The data show more than 120,000 clones, with approximately 90% seen just once and roughly 1.8% held by the top ten. Sample: peripheral blood, taken 28 days after the second AZD1222 dose. These receptor sequences come from an adult who received the AZD1222 COVID-19 vaccine.

The CDR3 here is CAISREVNTEAFF. The CDR3 DNA follows: TGTGCCATCAGCAGAGAGGTGAACACTGAAGCTTTCTTT. This rearrangement joins TRBV10-3 to TRBJ1-1, with no clear D. The CDR3 has 13 residues. The V gene lost 6 bases and the J gene lost 0 bases, with 8 bases spanning the gap. Germline V gene sequence: CDR1 ENHRY, CDR2 SYGVKD.

This clone appeared a few times. The gene calls are TRBV6-1 and TRBJ2-7; 8 nucleotides align to TRBD2. There are 15 residues in the CDR3. V dropped 3 bases and J dropped 6; count of bases not matched to a gene: 10. Germline CDR1 is MNHNS and CDR2 is SASEGT. This CDR3 reads CASSDRLAGLGEQYF. DNA of the CDR3: TGTGCCAGCAGTGATAGGCTAGCGGGTTTGGGCGAGCAGTACTTC.

This chain links TRBV18 with TRBJ2-2; D might be TRBD1 (6 bases). There are 13 residues in the CDR3. The V gene's germline CDR1 is KGHSH and CDR2 LQKENI. Between the trimmed V and J ends, which lost 3 bases and 5 bases, there was a span of 7 bases. In nucleotides, the CDR3 is TGTGCCAGCTCACCGGACAGAACCGGGGAGCTGTTTTTT. Translating gives CASSPDRTGELFF.

The V gene is TRBV4-2, the J gene TRBJ1-5; tentative D call: TRBD1 (6 bases). In germline, CDR1 is LGHNA, CDR2 YNFKEQ. CDR3 length equals 16 residues. V lost 0 bases, J lost 4 bases, and 13 bases lay in between. This CDR3 is CASSQEGGTGNQPQHF. DNA for the CDR3: TGTGCCAGCAGCCAAGAAGGGGGGACGGGGAATCAGCCCCAGCATTTT.

This clone was seen once. The V gene is TRBV30, the J gene TRBJ1-2, with TRBD1 matching over 8 bases. Per the germline V gene, CDR1 is GTSNPN and CDR2 is SVGIG (reference sequence). The CDR3 extends over 12 amino acids. Trimming at V came to 3 bases and at J to 8 bases, leaving 5 bases not matched to a gene. The CDR3 reads CAWSAGGPGYTF. CDR3 bases: TGTGCCTGGAGCGCAGGGGGCCCAGGCTACACCTTC.

The chain links TRBV4-1 to TRBJ2-5, with a tentative D call TRBD1 (6 bases). Germline V gene lookup returns CDR1 MGHRA and CDR2 YSYEKL. The CDR3 runs to 14 residues. V lost 4 bases and J 2 bases, leaving 11 bases between the germline ends. The CDR3 DNA follows: TGCGCCAGCAGCCCGGTAGGGGGACAAGAGACCCAGTACTTC. This codes for CASSPVGGQETQYF.

The chain is built from TRBV7-6 and TRBJ1-5; D is undetermined. The V gene lost 2 bases and the J gene lost 3 bases, with 5 bases spanning the gap. CDR1 SGHVS and CDR2 FNYEAQ come from the germline V gene. The CDR3 has 13 amino acids. Here the CDR3 reads CASSLTDNQPQHF. Here the CDR3 DNA reads TGTGCCAGCAGCTTAACAGACAATCAGCCCCAGCATTTT. Based on the CDR3 plus reference TRBV7-6 and TRBJ1-5, the full variable domain is GAGVSQSPRYKVTKRGQDVALRCDPISGHVSLYWYRQALGQGPEFLTYFNYEAQQDKSGLPNDRFSAERPEGSISTLTIQRTEQRDSAMYRCASSLTDNQPQHFGDGTRLSIL.

The rearrangement links TRBV27 to TRBJ1-5, with no clear D. V shed 10 bases and J shed 1 base, with 14 bases lying between them. Germline V gene lookup returns CDR1 MNHEY and CDR2 SMNVEV (reference sequence). The length of the CDR3 is 14 residues. CDR3 nucleotide sequence: TGTGCCACCCCCCGAGGTCGAAGCAATCAGCCCCAGCATTTT. Protein sequence: CATPRGRSNQPQHF.

V usage is TRBV7-3 and J usage is TRBJ2-1; 11 nucleotides match TRBD2. The CDR3 consists of 14 residues. Unmatched junction bases numbered 8, after V lost 5 bases and J lost 11 bases. CDR1 and CDR2 from the germline V gene are SGHTA and FQGTGA. CDR3 residues: CASSPGLAGPKQFF. In DNA, the CDR3 is TGTGCCAGCAGCCCCGGACTAGCGGGCCCCAAGCAGTTCTTC.

This clone was counted a single time. Mismatch with germline at one junction end may stem from a read error. The chain carries TRBV12-3 or TRBV12-4 and TRBJ2-7; the match to TRBD2 covers 7 bases. The length of the CDR3 is 13 residues. The CDR3 DNA sequence: TGTGCCAGCAGTTCCCGCCCCCAGCTCCGGGAGGAATTC. It encodes CASSSRPQLREEF.

The chain has TRBV6-6 and TRBJ2-1; 10 bases match TRBD1. Germline V gives CDR1 MNHNY, CDR2 SVGAGI (reference sequence). Unmatched junction bases numbered 7, after V lost 6 bases and J lost 2 bases. The CDR3 covers 16 residues. The CDR3 coding sequence is TGTGCCAGCAGCCTGACCGGGACAGGGGCCTACAATGAGCAGTTCTTC. Translation: CASSLTGTGAYNEQFF.

The chain links TRBV30 to TRBJ1-1; D uncertain. The CDR3 is 11 residues long. Trimming cost V 5 bases and J 6 bases, with 10 bases left between them. Germline lookup yields CDR1 GTSNPN and CDR2 SVGIG (reference sequence). CDR3 residues: CAWGLVSEAFF. In DNA, the CDR3 is TGTGCCTGGGGTCTAGTGTCTGAAGCTTTCTTT. The complete variable domain, with remaining parts taken from reference TRBV30 and TRBJ1-1, reads SQTIHQWPATLVQPVGSPLSLECTVEGTSNPNLYWYRQAAGRGLQLLFYSVGIGQISSEVPQNLSASRPQDRQFILSSKKLLLSDSGFYLCAWGLVSEAFFGQGTRLTVV.

The gene calls are TRBV10-2 and TRBJ2-7; D possibly corresponds to TRBD2 (5 bases). The CDR3 is 13 amino acids. V was clipped by 3 bases and J by 0 bases, with 6 bases between them. CDR1 and CDR2 from the germline V gene are WSHSY and SAAADI. CDR3 nucleotides: TGCGCCAGCAGTGATGACTACTCCTACGAGCAGTACTTC. Encoded protein: CASSDDYSYEQYF.

CDR3 in amino acids: CASSRSEGSDTQYF. The CDR3 region has the DNA TGTGCCAGCAGTCGCAGCGAGGGGTCAGATACGCAGTATTTT. The chain combines TRBV6-5 with TRBJ2-3, with D perhaps matching TRBD1 or TRBD2 (5 bases each). The V end was cut by 5 bases, the J end by 4 bases, with 13 bases between. The CDR3 runs to 14 residues. The germline V gene encodes CDR1 MNHEY and CDR2 SVGAGI.

This clone was seen just once. The V and J genes are TRBV28 and TRBJ2-6; TRBD1 agrees at 11 bases. The CDR3 is 17 amino acids. Unmatched junction bases numbered 6, after V lost 6 bases and J lost 2 bases. CDR1 MDHEN and CDR2 SYDVKM come from the germline V gene. In DNA, the CDR3 is TGTGCCAGCAGCCTGCGGACAGGGGGCCCTGGGGCCAACGTCCTGACTTTC. Protein product: CASSLRTGGPGANVLTF.

This chain joins TRBV19 and TRBJ1-3; 8 bases are a match to TRBD1. CDR1 is LNHDA, CDR2 SQIVND, per germline (reference sequence). The CDR3 sequence is 15 residues long. Germline trimming cut 2 bases from V and 2 bases from J; bases unmatched to any gene: 2. CDR3 region: CASSIQGATGNTIYF. CDR3 sequence (DNA): TGTGCCAGTAGTATACAGGGGGCAACTGGAAACACCATATATTTT.

J is TRBJ1-5 and V is TRBV10-2, with a possible D match to TRBD1 (5 bases). The CDR3 has 11 amino acids. Germline V gene data show CDR1 as WSHSY and CDR2 as SAAADI. Trimming removed 3 bases at V and 11 bases at J, with 8 bases between. CDR3 sequence reads: CASSDGGAQHF. The CDR3 DNA sequence: TGCGCCAGCAGTGACGGAGGGGCCCAGCATTTT.

V usage is TRBV7-3 and J usage is TRBJ2-3; a possible D gene is TRBD2 (6 bases). This CDR3 comprises 15 residues. V was clipped by 9 bases and J by 6 bases, with 22 bases between them. Germline values: CDR1 SGHTA, CDR2 FQGTGA. CDR3 in amino acids: CASATGASAADTQYF. The DNA for the CDR3 is TGTGCCAGTGCCACGGGAGCTAGTGCGGCGGATACGCAGTATTTT.

This chain connects TRBV4-1 to TRBJ1-1; D remains ambiguous. Germline V gene data show CDR1 as MGHRA and CDR2 as YSYEKL. The CDR3 length is 17 residues. V was shortened by 1 base and J by 5 bases, with 20 bases between the two germline ends. The CDR3 nucleotides read TGCGCCAGCAGCCAAGGCCCGGGTATCGTCTGGGGTACTGAAGCTTTCTTT. Translating gives CASSQGPGIVWGTEAFF.

The chain links TRBV7-3 to TRBJ1-1, with a weak D call TRBD1 (6 bases). This CDR3 is 14 amino acids long. The germline CDR1 and CDR2 sequences are SGHTA and FQGTGA. V was trimmed by 5 bases and J by 4 bases, leaving 14 bases between them. In DNA form, the CDR3 reads TGTGCCAGCAGCCTTGGACAGAACCCCACTGAAGCTTTCTTT. Its protein is CASSLGQNPTEAFF.

CDR3 in DNA: TGTGCCAGCAGCATCGGGACAGGGGCTTCGAACACTGAAGCTTTCTTT. Translating gives CASSIGTGASNTEAFF. The chain recombines TRBV5-5 with TRBJ1-1, with TRBD1 matching over 10 bases. The CDR3 covers 16 residues. The ends lost 4 bases at V and 1 base at J; junction bases unmatched: 7. Germline CDR1 SGHKS, CDR2 YYEKEE (reference sequence).

The rearrangement links TRBV6-4 to TRBJ1-6, with D maybe TRBD1 (6 bases). The CDR3 is made up of 20 amino acids. Deletions cut 0 bases from V and 0 bases from J, with 18 bases between. Germline loops: CDR1 MRHNA, CDR2 SNTAGT. The CDR3, as DNA: TGTGCCAGCAGTGACTCGGGGGCTTGCCAACTGAGCTCCTATAATTCACCCCTCCACTTT. Its protein is CASSDSGACQLSSYNSPLHF.

The V call is TRBV27, the J call TRBJ2-1, with 7 nucleotides matching TRBD2. Trimming took 2 bases from V and 5 from J; bases not matched to a gene: 3. CDR1 and CDR2 from the germline V gene are MNHEY and SMNVEV (reference sequence). The CDR3 sequence is 14 residues long. CDR3 residues: CASSLSGMNNEQFF. The CDR3 DNA sequence: TGTGCCAGCAGTTTAAGCGGGATGAACAATGAGCAGTTCTTC.

V is TRBV29-1 and J is TRBJ1-2; no clear D gene. Germline CDR1 and CDR2: SQVTM and ANQGSEA. The CDR3 is 10 amino acids. The germline V and J ends were trimmed by 4 bases and 5 bases, with 5 bases remaining between them. This chain's CDR3 is CSVVGYGYTF. The CDR3 nucleotides are TGCAGCGTTGTGGGGTATGGCTACACCTTC.

The chain combines TRBV27 with TRBJ2-2, with D tentatively TRBD2 (5 bases). The V gene lost 5 bases and the J gene lost 6 bases, with 19 bases spanning the gap. This CDR3 contains 16 residues. Germline V gives CDR1 MNHEY, CDR2 SMNVEV (reference sequence). The DNA for the CDR3 is TGTGCCAGCAGTGACCTCCGGAGGCCTTTTGCCGGGGAGCTGTTTTTT. Translation gives CASSDLRRPFAGELFF.

This chain joins TRBV3-1 (or the pseudogene TRBV3-2) and TRBJ2-7; D unresolved. CDR1 LGHDT and CDR2 YNNKEL come from the germline V gene (reference sequence). The CDR3 is 14 residues long. The germline V and J ends were trimmed by 1 base and 2 bases, with 9 bases remaining between them. CDR3 bases: TGTGCCAGCAGCCAAGGTTACGGGCCCTACGAGCAGTACTTC. Protein sequence: CASSQGYGPYEQYF.